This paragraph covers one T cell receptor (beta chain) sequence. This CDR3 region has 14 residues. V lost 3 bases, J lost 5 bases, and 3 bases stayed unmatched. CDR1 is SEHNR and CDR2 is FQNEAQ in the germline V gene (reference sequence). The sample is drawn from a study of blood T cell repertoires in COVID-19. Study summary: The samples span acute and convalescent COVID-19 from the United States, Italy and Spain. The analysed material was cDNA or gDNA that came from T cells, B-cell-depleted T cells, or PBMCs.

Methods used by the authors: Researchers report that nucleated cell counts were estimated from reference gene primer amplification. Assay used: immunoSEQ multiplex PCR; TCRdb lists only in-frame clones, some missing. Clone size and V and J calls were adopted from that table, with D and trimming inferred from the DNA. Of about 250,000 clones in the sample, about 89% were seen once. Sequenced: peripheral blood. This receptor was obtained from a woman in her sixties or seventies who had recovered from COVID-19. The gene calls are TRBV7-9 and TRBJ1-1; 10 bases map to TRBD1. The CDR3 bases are TGTGCCAGCAGCTTGGGGACAGGGGAGACTGAAGCTTTCTTT. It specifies CASSLGTGETEAFF. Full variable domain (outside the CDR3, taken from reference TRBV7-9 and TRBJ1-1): DTGVSQNPRHKITKRGQNVTFRCDPISEHNRLYWYRQTLGQGPEFLTYFQNEAQLEKSRLLSDRFSAERPKGSFSTLEIQRTEQGDSAMYLCASSLGTGETEAFFGQGTRLTVV.